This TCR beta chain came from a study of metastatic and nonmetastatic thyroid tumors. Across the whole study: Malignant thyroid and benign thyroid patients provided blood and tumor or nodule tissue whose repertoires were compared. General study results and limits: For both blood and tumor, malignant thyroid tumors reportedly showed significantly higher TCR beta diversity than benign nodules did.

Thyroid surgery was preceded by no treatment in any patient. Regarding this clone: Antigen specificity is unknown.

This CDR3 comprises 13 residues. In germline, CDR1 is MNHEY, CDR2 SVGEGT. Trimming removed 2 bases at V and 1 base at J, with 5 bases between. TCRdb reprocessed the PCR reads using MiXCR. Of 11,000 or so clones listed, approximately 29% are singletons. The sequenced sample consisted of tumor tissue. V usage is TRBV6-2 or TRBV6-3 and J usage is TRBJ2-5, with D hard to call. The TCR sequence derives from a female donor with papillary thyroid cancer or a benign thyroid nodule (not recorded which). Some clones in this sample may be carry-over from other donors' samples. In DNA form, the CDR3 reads TGTGCCAGCAGTTACAGGTTCCAAGAGACCCAGTACTTC. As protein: CASSYRFQETQYF.